This TCR beta chain was found in a study of shared clonotypes between healthy human individuals. Study summary: Each donor's CD8 memory used one plate, CD8 naive two, each CD4 subset three.

This clone was seen once. Antigen: not known. TCRdb's copy holds only in-frame clones and misses some; the assay was immunoSEQ multiplex PCR. Found here are approximately 600,000 clones, approximately 96% of them singletons; the top ten hold around 0.11%. Points from the study as a whole: Several donors had approximately 4.6% of their naive CD4 clonotypes in common. Enrolling few donors narrowed the genetic and exposure-history diversity that was represented.

Selected positively for CCR7 and CD45RO-negative, naive CD8 cells excluded terminally differentiated effector memory CD45RA+ cells. Donors comprised healthy HIV-negative adults lacking recent acute infections or vaccinations. This receptor was obtained from a young woman in good health. Sequenced material: naive CD8+ T cells sorted from blood.

CDR3 nucleotides: TGTGCCACCAGCAGTGATCCCCTGGGGACAGTACGGGAAAAACTGTTTTTT. It encodes CATSSDPLGTVREKLFF. This chain links TRBV15 with TRBJ1-4; TRBD1 aligns across 7 bases. The germline CDR1 and CDR2 sequences are LNHNV and YYDKDF (reference sequence). This CDR3 is built from 17 residues. The V gene end was trimmed by 3 bases and the J gene end by 8 bases; junction bases not matched to a gene: 15.